This TCR beta chain was recovered during a study of cytomegalovirus exposure and HLA in healthy donors (dated by TCRdb to the late 2010s). With respect to the entire study: In an earlier analysis of under 600 of the donors, under 300 Gb of sequence data and 117 million unique TCR beta sequences from about 179 million T cells were reported. Donor age, sex, ethnicity and CMV serostatus were compiled together with the repertoire data. Of the roughly 400 genotyped donors, approximately 83% fell in the genetic ancestry cluster associated with self-reported Caucasian donors. Around 320 gigabases of sequencing data and 78 million or so unique TCR sequences were included in an early release covering 500 to 750 HLA-typed donors. Among some 400 genotyped donors of the cohort, an average of approximately 240,000 unique TCR beta nucleotide sequences was sequenced per donor, of which about 18% were non-productive. All discovery cohort repertoires had been generated on a single sequencing platform. To predict cytomegalovirus infection status, the study combined high-throughput TCR immunosequencing, statistical association of individual TCRs with disease status, and machine learning. Genome-wide SNP genotypes for about 60% of the roughly 700 donors were used in a later genetic analysis, which treated that subset as a discovery cohort. The number of typed donors differed by locus: about 620-630 for A, B, C, DRB1 and DQB1; approximately 520 for DQA1; 600 to 610 for DPA1; and 400 to 480 for DPB1. Rather than drawing on any new phenotypic data, the later analysis identified candidate immune exposures from TCR beta sequences and the way those sequences occurred across donors. The T cell repertoires of under 750 subjects were profiled by immunosequencing and related to cytomegalovirus serostatus. Besides the first cohort of some 670 subjects, a separate validation cohort made up of over 95 different subjects was used. The aim of the study was to test whether cataloging public T cell receptors could identify signatures of past pathogen exposure. In a later analysis, previously published TCR beta repertoires from about 640 donors were re-analyzed and high-resolution HLA genotyping was added so that TCR occurrence patterns could be studied. An earlier analysis of approximately 630 of the donors applied high-throughput TCR beta sequencing to assess whether each TCR beta V gene segment acted as functional or pseudogenic. Because of strong linkage in the cohort, roughly five DR-DQ haplotypes were treated as single units for association and clustering. Class I and class II HLA loci were covered by the typing at four-digit resolution.

The cohort comprised 670 or so healthy bone marrow donors. At the time of sampling, every cohort member was nominally healthy, though immune exposures that went unrecorded were likely present. The donor tested CMV seropositive and was one of the 289 seropositive cohort members. A peripheral blood sample was collected from each donor, and TCR beta sequencing was performed on peripheral blood mononuclear cells. The Qiagen DNeasy Blood Extraction Kit was used to extract genomic DNA from the blood cell samples. Libraries came from the immunoSEQ multiplex PCR assay. A mixture of 60 forward primers for TCR Vbeta segments and 13 reverse primers for TCR Jbeta segments was used in the multiplex PCR. The CDR3 region of rearranged TCR beta genes was amplified from genomic DNA by a multiplex PCR assay. Amplified TCR beta libraries were sequenced as 87-base-pair reads on the Illumina HiSeq System. On the study's bioinformatics: Across the roughly 600 repertoires, a later analysis counted approximately 83 million unique TCR beta chains, roughly 11 million of which were shared by at least two donors. Raw reads were error-corrected and collapsed into unique sequences with a nearest-neighbor algorithm that merged closely related sequences to remove PCR and sequencing errors. CDR3 sequences were aligned to IMGT reference sequences to assign V, D and J gene segments. Each retained sequence needed at least a six-nucleotide match to both a V gene segment and a J gene segment. Rearrangements were classified as productive when the CDR3 lacked stop codons and remained in frame with V and J, and all other rearrangements were classified as non-productive. CDR3 was defined by IMGT convention, running from the second conserved V-encoded cysteine to the conserved J-encoded phenylalanine. The earlier analysis of 587 of the donors excluded sequences that lacked an unambiguous match to a single V gene segment. In an earlier analysis of approximately 590 of the donors, a V segment was called functional when productive rearrangements were above 56.7%, and segregating when the standard deviation between donors exceeded 5%. A statistical classification framework was developed to diagnose cytomegalovirus status using the catalog of TCR beta chain sequences. V and J gene assignment, in a later analysis, came from comparing TCR nucleotide sequences with IMGT/GENE-DB human TR gene sequences. In a later analysis, CDR3 sequences and most-parsimonious VDJ recombination scenarios were assigned using the TCRdist pipeline. In a later analysis, each TCR beta chain was defined by its CDR3 amino acid sequence together with its V-gene family, and reads without a unique V-gene family were excluded. As a way to deal with suspected cross-contamination and a sequencing artifact, a later analysis dropped 450 to 600 nucleotide sequences that were highly shared and had low generation probability. In a later analysis, a clonal expansion index for each public chain was calculated from normalized within-repertoire ranks of inferred template counts. A later analysis computed generation probabilities with a VDJ recombination model fitted to out-of-frame rearrangements, and checked the results against IGoR. In a later analysis, hypergeometric tests were used to score TCR-TCR, TCR-HLA and TCR-CMV co-occurrence, with a repertoire-size bias correction applied to TCR pairs. In a later analysis, false discovery rates were estimated by permuting HLA or CMV assignments 20 times. In a later analysis, co-occurring TCRs were grouped using DBSCAN, with TCRdist sequence similarity added in when clustering inside HLA-allele-positive subsets. Co-occurrence clustering excluded repertoires with fewer than 30,000 or more than 120,000 public chains, plus five with anomalous nucleotide sharing. Here the immuneACCESS table is served through TCRdb, limited to in-frame sequences with V and J called. Missing clones are a known gap in these copies; in checked studies unresolved V genes cover under half, and the rest lacks a known reason. V and J calls and clone size follow that table, whereas D and trimming were derived from the DNA. This sample lists 110,000 to 150,000 clones; 75% to 80% were detected once. Around 2.5% of the sample is taken by the ten largest.

The V end loses 1 base and the J end loses 7 bases, and a stretch of 17 bases separates them. The CDR3 sequence holds 15 residues, the cysteine and phenylalanine included. The CDR3 DNA has 45 bases and is translated from base 1. For CDR1 and CDR2, the germline V gene (reference sequence) lists GTSNPN and SVGIG. General conclusions and limits of the study: In this cohort, only TCR beta chains were sequenced, and detectable features were limited by the absence of alpha or paired-chain data. In a later analysis, the rate of TCR association differed among HLA loci, with DRB1 alleles having the most associated TCRs and HLA-C alleles having the fewest. Specific HLA alleles were associated with 16,951 TCR beta sequences at a false discovery rate of 0.05 in a later analysis. Strong co-occurrence of HLA alleles, especially DR and DQ, made assigning TCR associations to individual alleles difficult. V-gene and J-gene trimming of TCR beta chains was associated with a missense DCLRE1C variant in a later genetic analysis, and the association was replicated in an independent cohort. In a later genetic analysis, fewer N-insertions in productive TCRs were reported among donors in an Asian-associated ancestry cluster than the roughly 700-donor mean. Compared with equally common non-associated chains, HLA-associated TCR beta chains in a later analysis were more clonally expanded and had lower generation probabilities. The authors suggested that the approach could potentially be generalized to other disease states and immunological phenotypes. Because the 87-base-pair reads could not distinguish some IMGT-functional V segments, including TRBV6-2 and TRBV6-3, those segments were excluded. According to a later analysis, parvovirus B19, influenza, CMV and Epstein-Barr virus appeared linked to several top co-occurrence clusters. In vitro tests confirmed that a few of the cytomegalovirus-associated TCR beta chains recognize cytomegalovirus antigens. A further reported finding was that TCR beta sequences accurately predicted the HLA-A and HLA-B alleles for most subjects in the first cohort. Linkage disequilibrium might explain the correlated functional status among segregating V segments, but an unknown experimental factor could not be ruled out. Roughly uniform sequencing depth across donors was assumed in presence/absence analyses, although this assumption may not hold. A cluster of highly shared sequence variants was judged likely to represent a technical artifact of the sequencing pipeline. An earlier analysis of some 560 of the donors showed that most TCR beta V segments appeared in productive rearrangements either about 90% or about 30% of the time, which broadly matched IMGT annotations. The study listed 150 to 200 TCR beta chains as associated with cytomegalovirus. Because counts were too low, 15 to 20 rarely observed V segments, including chromosome 9 orphons, were excluded from the earlier analysis of roughly 580 of the donors. The classifier was reported to diagnose cytomegalovirus status with high specificity and sensitivity in both the original cohort and the validation cohort. Because HLA typing was unavailable for some donors at each locus, only the typed subset was used in association tests. A later analysis found that most CMV-associated TCR beta chains appeared HLA-restricted, with HLA associations seemingly driven largely by CMV exposure. Across donors, most TCR sequences were observed very rarely, whereas some public TCRs were present in many individuals. For the cohort, immune exposure information was limited to CMV serostatus.

To note about this clone: What antigen it recognizes has not been identified. Base qualities are not recorded, but no much larger clone differs from it by a single base.

The clonotype originates from a woman under 30 in good health and CMV-seropositive. The sequencing sample was made of PBMCs. The V gene is TRBV30 and the J gene is TRBJ1-5; TRBD1 is possibly the D segment (6 matching bases). The CDR3 has the sequence CAWSEDSSSRQPQHF. The nucleotide sequence is given as TGTGCCTGGAGTGAGGACAGCAGTAGTAGACAGCCCCAGCATTTT.